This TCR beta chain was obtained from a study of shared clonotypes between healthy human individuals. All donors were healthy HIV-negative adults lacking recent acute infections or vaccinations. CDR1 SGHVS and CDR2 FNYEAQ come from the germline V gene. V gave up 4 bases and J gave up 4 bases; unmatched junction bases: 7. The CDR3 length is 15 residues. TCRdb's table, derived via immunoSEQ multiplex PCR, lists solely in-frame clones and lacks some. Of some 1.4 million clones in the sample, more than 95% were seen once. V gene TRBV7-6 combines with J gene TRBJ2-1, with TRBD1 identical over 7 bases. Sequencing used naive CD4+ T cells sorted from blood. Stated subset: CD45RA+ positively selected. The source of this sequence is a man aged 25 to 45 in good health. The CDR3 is CASSYRDSSYNEQFF. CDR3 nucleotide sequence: TGTGCCAGCAGCTACCGGGACAGTTCATACAATGAGCAGTTCTTC.